This TCR beta chain was sequenced during a study of vaccination and CD4 T cells after COVID-19. Between the trimmed V and J ends, which lost 1 base and 0 bases, there was a span of 13 bases. There are 17 residues in the CDR3. In germline, CDR1 is MGHRA, CDR2 YSYEKL. The treatment is: approximately nine-day PBMC culture with coronavirus spike peptide pools or control peptides (ViraFEST assay). One should note that the unexposed donor's CD4+ T cells were collected before the COVID-19 pandemic (2011-2018). Details on this clonotype: Antigen: not known.

Cultured CD4+ T cell DNA was sequenced using the Oncomine TCR Beta short-read assay. Each CDR3 protein is one row after TCRdb ran MiXCR on the PCR reads. The data hold about 7,200 distinct CDR3 sequences, with around 38% observed a single time. The V gene is TRBV4-1, the J gene TRBJ1-5; D not certain. The sample consisted of CD4+ T cells from blood, cultured in vitro. This clonotype was obtained from a human donor in good health. The CDR3 protein is CASSQGDRRNSNQPQHF. The CDR3 nucleotides read TGCGCCAGCAGCCAAGGAGATCGAAGAAATAGCAATCAGCCCCAGCATTTT.